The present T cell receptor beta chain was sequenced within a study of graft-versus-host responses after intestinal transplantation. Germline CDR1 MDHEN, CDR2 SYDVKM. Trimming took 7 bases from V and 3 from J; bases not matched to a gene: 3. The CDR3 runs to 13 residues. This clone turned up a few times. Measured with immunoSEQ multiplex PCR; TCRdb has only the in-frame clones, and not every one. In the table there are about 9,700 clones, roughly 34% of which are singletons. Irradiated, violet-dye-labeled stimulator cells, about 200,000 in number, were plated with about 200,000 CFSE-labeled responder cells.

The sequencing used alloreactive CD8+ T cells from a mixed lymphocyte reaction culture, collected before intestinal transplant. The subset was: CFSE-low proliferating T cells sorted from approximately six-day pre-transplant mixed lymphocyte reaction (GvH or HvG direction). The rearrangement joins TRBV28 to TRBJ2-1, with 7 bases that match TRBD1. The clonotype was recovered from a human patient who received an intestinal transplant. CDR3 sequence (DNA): TGTGCCAGCAATAACAGGGGCTACAATGAGCAGTTCTTC. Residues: CASNNRGYNEQFF.